The sequence of this T cell receptor (beta chain) was determined in a study of human T cells and chemical hapten exposure. Each CDR3 protein gets one entry after TCRdb re-called the RACE reads with MiXCR. The profile covers roughly 100,000 distinct CDR3 sequences, with about 34% appearing a single time and about 2.7% taken by the ten largest. The sample's time point: patch test 3, about 24 weeks after DPC sensitization. Treatment reported: therapeutic diphenylcyclopropenone sensitization with weekly scalp DPC. Total RNA was isolated from unfractionated whole blood. Germline V lookup: CDR1 SGHTA, CDR2 FQGNSA. V was cut by 6 bases and J by 6 bases, with 13 bases left in between. The CDR3 runs to 13 residues.

The input for sequencing was whole blood, taken in connection with sensitization to the hapten diphenylcyclopropenone (DPC). The chain joins TRBV7-2 to TRBJ2-3; no clear D. The receptor was derived from a man aged 40-50 years with alopecia areata. Some clones in this sample may be carry-over from other donors' samples. In DNA form, the CDR3 reads TGTGCCAGCAGTCAAGGGCGTTCCGATACGCAGTATTTT. Amino acid sequence: CASSQGRSDTQYF.